The sequence of this T cell receptor (beta chain) was determined in a study of identifying expanded T cells in peripheral blood. Healthy donors had no documented immune events, such as infections, while sampled. The germline V gene encodes CDR1 SGHTA and CDR2 FQGNSA. CDR3 size: 14 residues. Trimming stripped 0 bases from V and 8 bases from J, with 10 bases between. Repertoires were generated with immunoSEQ multiplex PCR, while TCRdb's copy carries only in-frame clones and drops some. The sample shows 100,000 or so clones, around nine tenths of them seen only once. This clone was counted a single time. Its antigen is not known. Study observations and caveats: Over two and four weeks, about 16 and 19 clones changed, versus more than 1 between replicates. Clone count variance between roughly 2-week samples rose with total template count.

This TCR came from a person between 18 and 75 years old in good health. The sequenced sample was blood. This sequence joins TRBV7-2 and TRBJ2-2; the D is unclear. The CDR3 loop is CASSLASRGGELFF. The CDR3 nucleotides are TGTGCCAGCAGCTTAGCTAGCCGTGGAGGGGAGCTGTTTTTT.